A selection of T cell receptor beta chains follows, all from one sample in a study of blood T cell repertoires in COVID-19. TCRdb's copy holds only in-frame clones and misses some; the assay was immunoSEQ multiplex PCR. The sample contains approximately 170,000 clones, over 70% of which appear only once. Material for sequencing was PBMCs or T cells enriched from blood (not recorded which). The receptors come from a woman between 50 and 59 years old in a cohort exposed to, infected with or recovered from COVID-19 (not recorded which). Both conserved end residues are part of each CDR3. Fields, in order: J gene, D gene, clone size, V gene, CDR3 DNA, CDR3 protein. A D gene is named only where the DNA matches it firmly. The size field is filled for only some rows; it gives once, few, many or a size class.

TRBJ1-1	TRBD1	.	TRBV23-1	TGCGCCAGCAGTCAATCGGGGCCAGGGGGCGAATTGAACACTGAAGCTTTCTTT	CASSQSGPGGELNTEAFF
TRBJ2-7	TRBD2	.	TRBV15	TGTGCCACCAGCGCCAGGGGACTAGGCTACGAGCAGTACTTC	CATSARGLGYEQYF
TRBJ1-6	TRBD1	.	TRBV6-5	TGTGCCAGCAGTTACTCGCGGACAGGGGTCGGGTCACCCCTCCACTTT	CASSYSRTGVGSPLHF
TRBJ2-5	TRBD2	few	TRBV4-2	TGTGCCAGCAGCCGAGGGGGAGTAGCGGGGGGTCAACAAGAGACCCAGTACTTC	CASSRGGVAGGQQETQYF
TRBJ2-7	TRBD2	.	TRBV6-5	TGTGCCAGCAGTTACCGCGCTAGCGGGAGCTACGAGCAGTACTTC	CASSYRASGSYEQYF
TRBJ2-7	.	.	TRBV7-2	TGTGCCAGCAGCTTAGTCTACAGGACCTACGAGCAGTACTTC	CASSLVYRTYEQYF
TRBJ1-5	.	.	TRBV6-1	TGTGCCAGCAGTGAAGGGGGGCGTAGCAATCAGCCCCAGCATTTT	CASSEGGRSNQPQHF
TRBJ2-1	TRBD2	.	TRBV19	TGTGCCAGTAGTAAGGCGGGAGTGATCAATGAGCAGTTCTTC	CASSKAGVINEQFF
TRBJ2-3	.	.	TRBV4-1	TGCGCCAGCAGCCAAGTAAGCGGGCCTGGCACAGATACGCAGTATTTT	CASSQVSGPGTDTQYF
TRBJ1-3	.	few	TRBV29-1	TGCAGCGTTGAAGCCACGGCCGGGGGAAACACCATATATTTT	CSVEATAGGNTIYF
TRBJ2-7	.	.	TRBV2	TGTGCCAGCAGTGAAGGTGCGACAGGTATCTCCTACGAGCAGTACTTC	CASSEGATGISYEQYF
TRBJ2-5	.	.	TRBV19	TGTGCCAGTAGTATTCTCGCAGACCAAGAGACCCAGTACTTC	CASSILADQETQYF
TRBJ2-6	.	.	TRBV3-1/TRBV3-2	TGTGCCTCCTCTCCGGGGGTAACCAACGTCCTGACTTTC	CASSPGVTNVLTF
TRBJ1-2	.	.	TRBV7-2	TGTGCCAGCAGCTTAACACAGGAACCTAACTATGGCTACACCTTC	CASSLTQEPNYGYTF
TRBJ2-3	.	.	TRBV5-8	TGTGCCACCACCTATTCGGGGGTCCGAAAGTATTCCGATACGCAGTATTTT	CATTYSGVRKYSDTQYF
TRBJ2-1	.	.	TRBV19	TGTGCCAGTAGTCCCTCTTTATACTCCTACAATGAGCAGTTCTTC	CASSPSLYSYNEQFF
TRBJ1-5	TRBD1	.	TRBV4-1	TGCGCCAGCAGCCACCCAGGGGACAGCTATAGCAATCAGCCCCAGCATTTT	CASSHPGDSYSNQPQHF
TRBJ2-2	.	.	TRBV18	TGTGCCAGCTCACCCCAGGGGAACACCGGGGAGCTGTTTTTT	CASSPQGNTGELFF
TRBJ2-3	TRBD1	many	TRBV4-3	TGCGCCAGCAGCAGGGGGCAAGGGGATACGCAGTATTTT	CASSRGQGDTQYF
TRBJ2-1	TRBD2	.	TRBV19	TGTGCCAGTAGTACCGGGACTAGCGTGATCCATGAGCAGTTCTTC	CASSTGTSVIHEQFF
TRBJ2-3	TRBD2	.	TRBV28	TGTGCCAGCTGGGAGGGTATCACAGATACGCAGTATTTT	CASWEGITDTQYF
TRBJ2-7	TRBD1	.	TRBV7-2	TGTGCCAGCAGCATCGGACAGGGGGCCTACGAGCAGTACTTC	CASSIGQGAYEQYF
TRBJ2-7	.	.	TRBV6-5	TGTGCCAGCAGAGCGTCCGCCTACTACGAGCAGTACTTC	CASRASAYYEQYF
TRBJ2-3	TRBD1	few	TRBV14	TGTGCCAGCAGCCCTCAGGGGGCATCCACAGATACGCAGTATTTT	CASSPQGASTDTQYF
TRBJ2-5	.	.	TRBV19	TGTGCCAGTAGTCCCCTGGCCCAAGAGACCCAGTACTTC	CASSPLAQETQYF
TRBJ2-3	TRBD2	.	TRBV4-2	TGTGCCAGCAGCCAAGCCCTGGCTAGCGGGGCAGATACGCAGTATTTT	CASSQALASGADTQYF
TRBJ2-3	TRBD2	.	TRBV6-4	TGTGCCAGCAGTGAAGCGGGAGGCACAGATACGCAGTATTTT	CASSEAGGTDTQYF
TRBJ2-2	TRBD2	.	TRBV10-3	TGTGCCATCAGTGATTTAGCGGGAGGGACCGGGGAGCTGTTTTTT	CAISDLAGGTGELFF
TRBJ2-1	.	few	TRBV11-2	TGTGCCAGCAGCTCTTTCCGGGACAATGAGCAGTTCTTC	CASSSFRDNEQFF
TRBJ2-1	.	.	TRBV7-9	TGTGCCAGCACCTTGGGGCGGGAGCAGTTCTTC	CASTLGREQFF
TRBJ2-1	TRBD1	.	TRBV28	TGTGCCAGCACCTCGGACAGGGGGGTGGGTGAGCAGTTCTTC	CASTSDRGVGEQFF
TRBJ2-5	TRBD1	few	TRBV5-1	TGCGCCAGCAGCGTGAGGGACAGGGAAGAGACCCAGTACTTC	CASSVRDREETQYF
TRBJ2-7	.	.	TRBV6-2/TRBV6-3	TGTGCCAGCAGTCGACTACATAACTACGAGCAGTACTTC	CASSRLHNYEQYF
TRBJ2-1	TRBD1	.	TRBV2	TGTGCCACTTCCGGGACAGCTCACAATGAGCAGTTCTTC	CATSGTAHNEQFF
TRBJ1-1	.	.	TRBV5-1	TGCGCCAGCAGCCCCTCGGGGAACACTGAAGCTTTCTTT	CASSPSGNTEAFF
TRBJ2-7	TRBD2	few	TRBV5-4	TGTGCCAGCAGCCCTAGCGGGGCAAGCTACGAGCAGTACTTC	CASSPSGASYEQYF
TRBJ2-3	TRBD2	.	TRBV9	TGTGCCAGCAGCCCCCGGACTAGCGGGGGCGCGGGAGATACGCAGTATTTT	CASSPRTSGGAGDTQYF
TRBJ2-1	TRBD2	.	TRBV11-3	TGTGCCAGCAGCTTCGCAGGGACTAGCGGGGACGAGCAGTTCTTC	CASSFAGTSGDEQFF
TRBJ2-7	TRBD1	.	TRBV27	TGTGCCAGCAGCTTACAGGGGATAAGCTCCTACGAGCAGTACTTC	CASSLQGISSYEQYF
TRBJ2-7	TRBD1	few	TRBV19	TGTGCCAGTAGTAGCGCCAGGGGGCCAGGAGAGCAGTACTTC	CASSSARGPGEQYF
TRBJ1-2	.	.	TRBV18	TGTGCCAGCTCACCACCGACAGCCTATGGCTACACCTTC	CASSPPTAYGYTF
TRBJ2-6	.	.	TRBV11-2	TGTGCCAGCAGCTTAGGAGGGATCGGGGCCAACGTCCTGACTTTC	CASSLGGIGANVLTF
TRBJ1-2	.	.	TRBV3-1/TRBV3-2	TGTGCCAGCAGCCAAGGGAGGGGCTATGGCTACACCTTC	CASSQGRGYGYTF